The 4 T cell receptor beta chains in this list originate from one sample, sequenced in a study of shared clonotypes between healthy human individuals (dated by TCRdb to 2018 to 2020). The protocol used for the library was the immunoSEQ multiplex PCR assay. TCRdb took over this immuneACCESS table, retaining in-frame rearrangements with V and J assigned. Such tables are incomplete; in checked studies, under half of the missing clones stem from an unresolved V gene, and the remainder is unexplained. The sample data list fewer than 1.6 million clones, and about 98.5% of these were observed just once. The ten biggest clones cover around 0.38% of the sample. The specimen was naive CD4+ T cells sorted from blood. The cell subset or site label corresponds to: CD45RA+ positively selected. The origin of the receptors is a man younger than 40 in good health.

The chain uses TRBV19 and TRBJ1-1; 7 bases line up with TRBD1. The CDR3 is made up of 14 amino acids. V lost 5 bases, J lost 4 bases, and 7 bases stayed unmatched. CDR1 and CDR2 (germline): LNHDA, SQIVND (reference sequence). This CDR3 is CASSFDRVATEAFF. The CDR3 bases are TGTGCCAGTAGTTTCGACAGGGTGGCCACTGAAGCTTTCTTT. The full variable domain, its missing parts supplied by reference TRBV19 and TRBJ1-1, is DGGITQSPKYLFRKEGQNVTLSCEQNLNHDAMYWYRQDPGQGLRLIYYSQIVNDFQKGDIAEGYSVSREKKESFPLTVTSAQKNPTAFYLCASSFDRVATEAFFGQGTRLTVV.

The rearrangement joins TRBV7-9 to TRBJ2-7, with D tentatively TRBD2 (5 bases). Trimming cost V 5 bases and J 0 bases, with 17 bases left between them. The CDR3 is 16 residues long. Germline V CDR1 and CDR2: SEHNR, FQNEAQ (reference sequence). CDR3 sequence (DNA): TGTGCCAGCAGCCCCCGTACTAGTCAGAGCTCCTACGAGCAGTACTTC. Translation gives CASSPRTSQSSYEQYF.

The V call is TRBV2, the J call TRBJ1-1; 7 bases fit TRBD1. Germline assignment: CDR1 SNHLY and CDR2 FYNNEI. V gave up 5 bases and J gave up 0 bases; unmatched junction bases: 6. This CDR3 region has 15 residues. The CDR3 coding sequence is TGTGCCAGCAGTACCATGGGACAGTTGAACACTGAAGCTTTCTTT. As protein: CASSTMGQLNTEAFF. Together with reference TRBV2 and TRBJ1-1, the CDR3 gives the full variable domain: EPEVTQTPSHQVTQMGQEVILRCVPISNHLYFYWYRQILGQKVEFLVSFYNNEISEKSEIFDDQFSVERPDGSNFTLKIRSTKLEDSAMYFCASSTMGQLNTEAFFGQGTRLTVV.

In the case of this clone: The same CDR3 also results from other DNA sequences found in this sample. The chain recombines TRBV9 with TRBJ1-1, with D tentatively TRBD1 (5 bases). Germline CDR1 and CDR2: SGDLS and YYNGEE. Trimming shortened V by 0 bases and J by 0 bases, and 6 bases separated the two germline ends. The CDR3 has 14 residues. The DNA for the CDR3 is TGTGCCAGCAGCGTAGGACAGTTGAACACTGAAGCTTTCTTT. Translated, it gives CASSVGQLNTEAFF.